The 3 T cell receptor beta chains reported below all come from one sample, sequenced in a study of blood T cell repertoires in COVID-19. The assay was immunoSEQ multiplex PCR, and TCRdb's table has in-frame clones only and misses some. The data show 200,000 to 250,000 clones, roughly 79% seen once. The source material was peripheral blood. The receptors stem from a woman of 80 years or more with COVID-19, enrolled during active disease.

This chain joins TRBV11-2 and TRBJ1-5; D remains unclear. There are 13 residues in the CDR3. Trimming stripped 5 bases from V and 4 bases from J, with 9 bases between. The V gene's germline CDR1 is SGHAT and CDR2 FQNNGV. CDR3 sequence: CASSLVANQPQHF. DNA for the CDR3: TGTGCCAGCAGCCTAGTGGCAAATCAGCCCCAGCATTTT. Full variable domain (outside the CDR3, taken from reference TRBV11-2 and TRBJ1-5): EAGVAQSPRYKIIEKRQSVAFWCNPISGHATLYWYQQILGQGPKLLIQFQNNGVVDDSQLPKDRFSAERLKGVDSTLKIQPAKLEDSAVYLCASSLVANQPQHFGDGTRLSIL.

The chain carries TRBV5-1 and TRBJ2-3, with D unresolved. Germline CDR1 is SGHRS and CDR2 is YFSETQ. Trimming stripped 2 bases from V and 1 base from J, with 11 bases between. This CDR3 spans 15 amino acids. The CDR3 reads CASSFSSRGTDTQYF. The CDR3 DNA follows: TGCGCCAGCAGCTTTTCTAGTCGGGGCACAGATACGCAGTATTTT.

CDR3 DNA sequence: TGTGCCAGCCGACTCACTCTGGGGGCGGGGACCCAGTACTTC. Translating it yields CASRLTLGAGTQYF. The rearrangement links TRBV21-1 to TRBJ2-5; the table names TRBD1, a call not compared with the DNA. TRBV21-1 is recorded as a pseudogene. The CDR3 runs 14 residues.